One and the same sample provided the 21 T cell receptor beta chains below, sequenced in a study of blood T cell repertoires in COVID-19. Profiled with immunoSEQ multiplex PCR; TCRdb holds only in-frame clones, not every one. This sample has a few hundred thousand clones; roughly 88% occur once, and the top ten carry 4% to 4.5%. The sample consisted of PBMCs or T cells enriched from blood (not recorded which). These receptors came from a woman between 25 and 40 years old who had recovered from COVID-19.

This chain's CDR3 is CASTPEGDGYTF. In DNA, the CDR3 is TGTGCCAGCACACCCGAGGGGGATGGCTACACCTTC. The V call is TRBV2, the J call TRBJ1-2, with a possible D match to TRBD1 (6 bases). With 7 bases removed from V and 6 bases from J, the gap between germline ends came to 12 bases. CDR3 length: 12 amino acids. Germline-derived CDR1 and CDR2 are SNHLY and FYNNEI.

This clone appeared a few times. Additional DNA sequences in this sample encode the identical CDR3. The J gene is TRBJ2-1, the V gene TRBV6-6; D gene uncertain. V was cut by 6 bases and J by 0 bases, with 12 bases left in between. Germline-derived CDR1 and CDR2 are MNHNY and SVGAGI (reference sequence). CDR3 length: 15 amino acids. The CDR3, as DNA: TGTGCCAGCAGCTACGAGGCTAGCTCCTACAATGAGCAGTTCTTC. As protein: CASSYEASSYNEQFF.

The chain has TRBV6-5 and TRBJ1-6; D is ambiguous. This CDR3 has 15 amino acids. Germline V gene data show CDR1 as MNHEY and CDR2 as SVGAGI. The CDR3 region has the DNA TGTGCAGTGAGGGCCGACCGCGGGAGTAATTCACCCCTCCACTTT. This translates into CAVRADRGSNSPLHF.

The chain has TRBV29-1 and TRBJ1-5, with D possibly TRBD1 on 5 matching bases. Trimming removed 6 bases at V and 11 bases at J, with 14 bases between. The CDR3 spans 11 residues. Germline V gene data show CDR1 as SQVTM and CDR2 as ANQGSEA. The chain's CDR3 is CSVYRGGAQHF. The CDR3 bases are TGCAGCGTATACCGGGGGGGGGCCCAGCATTTT.

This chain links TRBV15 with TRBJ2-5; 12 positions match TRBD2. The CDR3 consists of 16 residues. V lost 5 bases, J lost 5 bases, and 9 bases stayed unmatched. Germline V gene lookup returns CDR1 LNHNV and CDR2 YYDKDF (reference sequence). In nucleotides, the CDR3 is TGTGCCACCAGCCCACGACTAGCGGGAGTACGGGAGACCCAGTACTTC. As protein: CATSPRLAGVRETQYF.

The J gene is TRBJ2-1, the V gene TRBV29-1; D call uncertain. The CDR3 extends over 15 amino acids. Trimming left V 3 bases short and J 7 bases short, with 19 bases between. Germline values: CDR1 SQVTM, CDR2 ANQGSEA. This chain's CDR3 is CSVDFPPEAINEQFF. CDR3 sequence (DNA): TGCAGCGTTGATTTCCCACCTGAGGCGATTAATGAGCAGTTCTTC.

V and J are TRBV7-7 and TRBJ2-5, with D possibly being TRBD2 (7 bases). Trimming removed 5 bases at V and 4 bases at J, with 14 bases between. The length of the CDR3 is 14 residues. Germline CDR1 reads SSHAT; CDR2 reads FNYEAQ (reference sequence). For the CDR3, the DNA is TGTGCCAGCAGCCTATTGGGGGGGCTAGAGACCCAGTACTTC. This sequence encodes CASSLLGGLETQYF.

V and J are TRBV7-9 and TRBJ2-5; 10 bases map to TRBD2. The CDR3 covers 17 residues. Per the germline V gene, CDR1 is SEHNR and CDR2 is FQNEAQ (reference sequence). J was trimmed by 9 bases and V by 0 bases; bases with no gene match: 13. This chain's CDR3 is CASSLAPSGGSRAAQYF. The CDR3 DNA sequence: TGTGCCAGCAGCTTAGCGCCTAGCGGGGGCTCCCGTGCGGCCCAGTACTTC.

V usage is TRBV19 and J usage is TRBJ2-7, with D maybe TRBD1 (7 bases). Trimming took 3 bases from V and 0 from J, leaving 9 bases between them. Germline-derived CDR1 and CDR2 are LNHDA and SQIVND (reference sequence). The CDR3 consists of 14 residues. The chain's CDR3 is CASSMRDSSYEQYF. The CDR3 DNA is TGTGCCAGTAGTATGCGGGACAGCTCCTACGAGCAGTACTTC.

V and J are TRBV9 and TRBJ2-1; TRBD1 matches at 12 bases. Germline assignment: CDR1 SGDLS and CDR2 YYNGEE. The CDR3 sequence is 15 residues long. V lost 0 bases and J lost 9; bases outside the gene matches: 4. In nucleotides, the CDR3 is TGTGCCAGCAGCGTAGGGGACAGGGGGCGTGTTGAGCAGTTCTTC. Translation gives CASSVGDRGRVEQFF.

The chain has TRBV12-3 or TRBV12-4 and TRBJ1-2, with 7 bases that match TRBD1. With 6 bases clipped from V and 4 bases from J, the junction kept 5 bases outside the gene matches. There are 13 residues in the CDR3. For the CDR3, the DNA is TGTGCCAGCAGCCAAACAGGGGCCTATGGCTACACCTTC. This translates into CASSQTGAYGYTF.

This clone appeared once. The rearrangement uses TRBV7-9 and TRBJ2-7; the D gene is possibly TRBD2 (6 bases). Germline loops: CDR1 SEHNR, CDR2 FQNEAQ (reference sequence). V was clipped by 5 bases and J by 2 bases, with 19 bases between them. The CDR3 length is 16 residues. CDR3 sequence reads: CASSIGTPGATYEQYF. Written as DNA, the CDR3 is TGTGCCAGCAGCATTGGGACTCCCGGGGCAACCTACGAGCAGTACTTC.

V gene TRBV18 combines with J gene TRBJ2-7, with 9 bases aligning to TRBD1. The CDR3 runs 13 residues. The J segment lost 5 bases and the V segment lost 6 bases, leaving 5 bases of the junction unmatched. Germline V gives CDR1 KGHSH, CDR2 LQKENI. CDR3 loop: CASSPGTGNEQYF. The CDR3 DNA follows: TGTGCCAGCTCCCCCGGGACAGGGAACGAGCAGTACTTC.

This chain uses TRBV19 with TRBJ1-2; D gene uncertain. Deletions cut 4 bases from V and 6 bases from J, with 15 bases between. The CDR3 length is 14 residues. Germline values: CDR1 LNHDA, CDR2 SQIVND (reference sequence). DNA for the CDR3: TGTGCCAGTAGTAGCGAGGTGTTTGGAGATGGCTACACCTTC. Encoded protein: CASSSEVFGDGYTF.

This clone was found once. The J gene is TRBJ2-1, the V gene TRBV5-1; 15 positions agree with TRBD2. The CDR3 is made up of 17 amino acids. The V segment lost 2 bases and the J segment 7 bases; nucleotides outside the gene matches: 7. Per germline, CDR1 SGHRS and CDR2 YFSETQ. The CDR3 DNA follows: TGCGCCAGCAGCTTCGGACTAGCGGGGGGGTCCCTTAATGAGCAGTTCTTC. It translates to CASSFGLAGGSLNEQFF.

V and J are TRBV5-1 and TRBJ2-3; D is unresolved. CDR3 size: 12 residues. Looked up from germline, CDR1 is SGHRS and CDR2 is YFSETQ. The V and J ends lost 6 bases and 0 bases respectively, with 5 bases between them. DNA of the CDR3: TGCGCCAGCAAACTAAGCACAGATACGCAGTATTTT. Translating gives CASKLSTDTQYF.

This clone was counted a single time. CDR3 in amino acids: CASSAAGEVDTQYF. The CDR3, as DNA: TGTGCCAGCAGTGCGGCGGGAGAGGTGGATACGCAGTATTTT. The V and J genes are TRBV2 and TRBJ2-3; 7 bases match TRBD2. CDR1 is SNHLY, CDR2 FYNNEI, per germline. Trimming cost V 4 bases and J 6 bases; bases outside gene matches: 7. This CDR3 is 14 amino acids long.

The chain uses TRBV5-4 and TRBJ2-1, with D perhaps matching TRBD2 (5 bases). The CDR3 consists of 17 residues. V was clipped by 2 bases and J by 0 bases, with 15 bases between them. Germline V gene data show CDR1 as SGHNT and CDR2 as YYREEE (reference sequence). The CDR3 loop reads CASSFSPRGFSYNEQFF. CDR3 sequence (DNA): TGTGCCAGCAGCTTCTCCCCCCGCGGGTTCTCCTACAATGAGCAGTTCTTC.

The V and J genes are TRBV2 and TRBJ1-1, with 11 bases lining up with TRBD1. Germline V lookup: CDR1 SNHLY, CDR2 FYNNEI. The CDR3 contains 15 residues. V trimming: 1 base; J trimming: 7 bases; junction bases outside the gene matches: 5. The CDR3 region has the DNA TGTGCCAGCAGTGAAGTGGGGACAGGGGGACGTGAAGCTTTCTTT. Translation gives CASSEVGTGGREAFF.

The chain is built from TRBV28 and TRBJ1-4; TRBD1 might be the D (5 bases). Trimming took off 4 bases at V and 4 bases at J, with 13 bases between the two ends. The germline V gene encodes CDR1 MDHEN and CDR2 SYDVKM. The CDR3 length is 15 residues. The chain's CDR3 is CASSSPGGVNEKLFF. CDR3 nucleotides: TGTGCCAGCAGTTCCCCCGGGGGAGTTAATGAAAAACTGTTTTTT.

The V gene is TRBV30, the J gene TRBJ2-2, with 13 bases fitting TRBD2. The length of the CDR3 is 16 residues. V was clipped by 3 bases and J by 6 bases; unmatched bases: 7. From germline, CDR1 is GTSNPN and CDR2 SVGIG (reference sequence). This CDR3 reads CAWRRTSGSFSGELFF. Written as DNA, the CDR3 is TGTGCCTGGAGGAGGACTAGCGGGAGTTTTTCCGGGGAGCTGTTTTTT.